A single sample is the source of the 11 T cell receptor beta chains below, sequenced in a study of blood T cells in healthy people across ages. A second PCR, run for roughly 7 to 11 cycles, used a sample-barcoded 5' primer plus a J-beta primer mix. TCRdb reprocessed the 5' RACE reads via MiXCR and lists one record per CDR3 protein. The top ten hold roughly 40% of the sample, which has around 800,000 distinct CDR3 sequences, less than 70% seen once. The source material was blood. The receptors derive from an elderly man in good health.

This clonotype was counted a few times. This sequence joins TRBV5-1 and TRBJ2-5, with a tentative D call TRBD2 (5 bases). The CDR3 is made up of 14 amino acids. The ends were cut back, 0 bases at V and 5 bases at J, with 11 bases in the middle. Germline V lookup: CDR1 SGHRS, CDR2 YFSETQ. This chain's CDR3 is CASSLALAPETQYF. CDR3 DNA: TGCGCCAGCAGCTTGGCCCTAGCCCCGGAGACCCAGTACTTC. Supplemented by reference TRBV5-1 and TRBJ2-5, the full variable domain reads KAGVTQTPRYLIKTRGQQVTLSCSPISGHRSVSWYQQTPGQGLQFLFEYFSETQRNKGNFPGRFSGRQFSNSRSEMNVSTLELGDSALYLCASSLALAPETQYFGPGTRLLVL.

The rearrangement links TRBV27 to TRBJ1-1, with D possibly being TRBD1 (6 bases). The CDR3 spans 13 residues. CDR1 is MNHEY and CDR2 is SMNVEV in the germline V gene (reference sequence). The V gene lost 6 bases and the J gene lost 5 bases, with 13 bases spanning the gap. CDR3 DNA: TGTGCCAGCAGACCGTTAGGGGGGACTGAAGCTTTCTTT. This gives the protein CASRPLGGTEAFF.

V is TRBV29-1 and J is TRBJ2-7; 7 nucleotides agree with TRBD2. The CDR3 covers 13 residues. With 7 bases clipped from V and 3 bases from J, the junction kept 9 bases outside the gene matches. Germline CDR1 reads SQVTM; CDR2 reads ANQGSEA. CDR3 region: CSGQVWGGYEQYF. CDR3 DNA: TGCAGCGGCCAGGTTTGGGGGGGCTACGAGCAGTACTTC.

This chain connects TRBV6-1 to TRBJ2-7, with 11 bases that match TRBD1. Germline lookup yields CDR1 MNHNS and CDR2 SASEGT. The V gene end was trimmed by 6 bases and the J gene end by 2 bases; junction bases not matched to a gene: 12. The CDR3 is 17 amino acids. This CDR3 is CASSLLGWDRGTYEQYF. DNA for the CDR3: TGTGCCAGCAGCCTGCTCGGTTGGGACAGGGGGACCTACGAGCAGTACTTC.

The V gene is TRBV27, the J gene TRBJ2-5; TRBD1 matches 7 bases. This CDR3 region has 16 residues. V gave up 6 bases and J gave up 4 bases; unmatched junction bases: 14. Germline assignment: CDR1 MNHEY and CDR2 SMNVEV (reference sequence). The CDR3 protein is CASSRFGRQGAETQYF. The DNA of the CDR3 is TGTGCCAGCAGCCGGTTCGGAAGACAGGGCGCAGAGACCCAGTACTTC.

The chain combines TRBV4-2 with TRBJ2-4; D might be TRBD2 (5 bases). V was clipped by 2 bases and J by 3 bases, with 20 bases between them. The germline V gene encodes CDR1 LGHNA and CDR2 YNFKEQ. The CDR3 spans 18 residues. This chain's CDR3 is CASSQFEFGSGSKNIQYF. The CDR3 nucleotides are TGTGCCAGCAGCCAATTCGAGTTCGGCTCGGGAAGCAAAAACATTCAGTACTTC.

The chain combines TRBV5-1 with TRBJ2-1; D gene unclear. Germline CDR1 is SGHRS and CDR2 is YFSETQ. The CDR3 extends over 13 amino acids. V lost 4 bases and J 5 bases, leaving 10 bases between the germline ends. As DNA, the CDR3 is TGCGCCAGCAGCACCAACACCAACAATGAGCAGTTCTTC. Protein product: CASSTNTNNEQFF. Full variable domain (remainder filled in from reference TRBV5-1 and TRBJ2-1): KAGVTQTPRYLIKTRGQQVTLSCSPISGHRSVSWYQQTPGQGLQFLFEYFSETQRNKGNFPGRFSGRQFSNSRSEMNVSTLELGDSALYLCASSTNTNNEQFFGPGTRLTVL.

The chain links TRBV12-3 or TRBV12-4 to TRBJ2-5; 7 nucleotides match TRBD1. This CDR3 is built from 14 residues. The trim removed 5 bases at V and 4 bases at J, leaving 7 bases unmatched. CDR3 bases: TGTGCCAGCAGTGCAGGGACAGACCCAGAGACCCAGTACTTC. This translates into CASSAGTDPETQYF.

This clonotype was detected a few times. This chain links TRBV3-1 with TRBJ1-4; TRBD1 matches 9 bases. V was clipped by 4 bases and J by 8 bases; unmatched bases: 5. Germline V gene data show CDR1 as LGHDT and CDR2 as YNNKEL (reference sequence). CDR3 size: 14 residues. The DNA for the CDR3 is TGTGCCAGCAGCCCCGGGACAGGGTACGAAAAACTGTTTTTT. Amino acid sequence: CASSPGTGYEKLFF.

The rearrangement links TRBV20-1 to TRBJ1-4; TRBD1 might be the D (6 bases). The CDR3 runs 18 residues. CDR1 and CDR2 from the germline V gene are DFQATT and SNEGSKA (reference sequence). The V end was cut by 1 base, the J end by 0 bases, with 18 bases between. The CDR3 reads CSARGPVGGRPTNEKLFF. The DNA of the CDR3 is TGCAGTGCTAGAGGCCCAGTCGGGGGCCGACCAACTAATGAAAAACTGTTTTTT.

This clonotype was seen only a few times. The chain joins TRBV7-8 to TRBJ1-2; D is perhaps TRBD1 (5 bases). The germline V gene encodes CDR1 SGHVS and CDR2 FQNEAQ. This CDR3 contains 14 residues. The ends were cut back, 0 bases at V and 4 bases at J, with 9 bases in the middle. The CDR3 sequence: CASSLAGAIYGYTF. The CDR3, as DNA: TGTGCCAGCAGCTTAGCAGGGGCCATCTATGGCTACACCTTC.